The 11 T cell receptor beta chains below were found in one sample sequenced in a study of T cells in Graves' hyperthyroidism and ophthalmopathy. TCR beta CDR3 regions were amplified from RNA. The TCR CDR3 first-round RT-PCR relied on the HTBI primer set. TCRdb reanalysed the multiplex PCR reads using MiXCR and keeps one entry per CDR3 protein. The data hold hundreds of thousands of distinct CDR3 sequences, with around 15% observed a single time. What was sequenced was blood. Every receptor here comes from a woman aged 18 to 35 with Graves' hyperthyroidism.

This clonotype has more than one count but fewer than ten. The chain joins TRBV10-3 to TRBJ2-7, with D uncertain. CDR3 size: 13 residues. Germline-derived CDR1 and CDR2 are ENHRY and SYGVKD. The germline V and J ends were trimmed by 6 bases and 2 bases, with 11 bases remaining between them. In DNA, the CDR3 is TGTGCCATCAGGACCACTGCCCCCTACGAGCAGTACTTC. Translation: CAIRTTAPYEQYF.

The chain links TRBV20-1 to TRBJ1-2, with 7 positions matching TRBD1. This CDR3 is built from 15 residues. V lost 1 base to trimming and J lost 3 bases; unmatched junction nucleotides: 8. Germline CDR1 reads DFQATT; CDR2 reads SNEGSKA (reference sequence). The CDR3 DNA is TGCAGTGCTAGAGTATGGGACAGCCTCCACTATGGCTACACCTTC. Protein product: CSARVWDSLHYGYTF.

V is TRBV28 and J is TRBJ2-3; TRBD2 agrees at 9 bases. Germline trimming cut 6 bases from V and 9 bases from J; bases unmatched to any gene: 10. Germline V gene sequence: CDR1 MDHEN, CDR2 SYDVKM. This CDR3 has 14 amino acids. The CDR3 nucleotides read TGTGCCAGCAGCAACCTAGCGGGACCCCAGACGCAGTATTTT. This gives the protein CASSNLAGPQTQYF.

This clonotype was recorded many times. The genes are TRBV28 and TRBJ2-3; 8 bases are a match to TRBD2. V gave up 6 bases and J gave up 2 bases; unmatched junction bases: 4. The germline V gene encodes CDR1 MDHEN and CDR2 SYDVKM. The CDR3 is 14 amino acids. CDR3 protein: CASRILAATDTQYF. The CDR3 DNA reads TGTGCCAGCAGAATACTAGCGGCCACAGATACGCAGTATTTT. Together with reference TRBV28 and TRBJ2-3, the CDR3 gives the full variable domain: DVKVTQSSRYLVKRTGEKVFLECVQDMDHENMFWYRQDPGLGLRLIYFSYDVKMKEKGDIPEGYSVSREKKERFSLILESASTNQTSMYLCASRILAATDTQYFGPGTRLTVL.

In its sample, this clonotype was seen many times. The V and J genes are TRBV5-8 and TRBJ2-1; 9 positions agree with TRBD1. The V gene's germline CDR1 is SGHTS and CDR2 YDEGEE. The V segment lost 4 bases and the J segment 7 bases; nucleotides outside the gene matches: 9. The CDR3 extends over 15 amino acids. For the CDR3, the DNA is TGTGCCAGCAGCCGCCAGGGACAGGGTATGAATGAGCAGTTCTTC. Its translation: CASSRQGQGMNEQFF. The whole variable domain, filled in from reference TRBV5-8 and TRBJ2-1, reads EAGVTQSPTHLIKTRGQQATLRCSPISGHTSVYWYQQALGLGLQFLLWYDEGEERNRGNFPPRFSGRQFPNYSSELNVNALELEDSALYLCASSRQGQGMNEQFFGPGTRLTVL.

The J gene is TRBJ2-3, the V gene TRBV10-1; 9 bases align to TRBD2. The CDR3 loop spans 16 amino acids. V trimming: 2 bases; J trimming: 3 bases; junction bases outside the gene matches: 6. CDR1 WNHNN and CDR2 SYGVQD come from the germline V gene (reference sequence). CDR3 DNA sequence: TGCGCCAGCAGTGAGGGGACTAGCCGAGCTACAGATACGCAGTATTTT. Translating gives CASSEGTSRATDTQYF.

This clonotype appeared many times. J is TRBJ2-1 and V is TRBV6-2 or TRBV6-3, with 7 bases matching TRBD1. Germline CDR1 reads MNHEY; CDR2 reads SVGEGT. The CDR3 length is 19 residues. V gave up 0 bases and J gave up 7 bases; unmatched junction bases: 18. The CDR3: CASSYSSSLHGTEENEQFF. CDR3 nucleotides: TGTGCCAGCAGTTACTCGTCAAGTCTGCACGGGACAGAGGAGAATGAGCAGTTCTTC.

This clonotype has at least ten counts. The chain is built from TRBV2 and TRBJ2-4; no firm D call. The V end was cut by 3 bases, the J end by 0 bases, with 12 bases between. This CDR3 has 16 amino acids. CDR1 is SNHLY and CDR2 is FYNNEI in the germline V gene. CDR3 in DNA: TGTGCCAGCAGTGAGACCTTTGCCTTAGCCAAAAACATTCAGTACTTC. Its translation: CASSETFALAKNIQYF. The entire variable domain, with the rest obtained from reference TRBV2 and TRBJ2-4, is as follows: EPEVTQTPSHQVTQMGQEVILRCVPISNHLYFYWYRQILGQKVEFLVSFYNNEISEKSEIFDDQFSVERPDGSNFTLKIRSTKLEDSAMYFCASSETFALAKNIQYFGAGTRLSVL.

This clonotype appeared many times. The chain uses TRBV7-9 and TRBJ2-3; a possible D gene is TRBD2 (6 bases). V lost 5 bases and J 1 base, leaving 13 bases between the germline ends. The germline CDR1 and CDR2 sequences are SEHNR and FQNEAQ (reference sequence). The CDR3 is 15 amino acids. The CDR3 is CASSPVGRGTDTQYF. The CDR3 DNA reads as TGTGCCAGCAGCCCCGTCGGGAGAGGCACAGATACGCAGTATTTT.

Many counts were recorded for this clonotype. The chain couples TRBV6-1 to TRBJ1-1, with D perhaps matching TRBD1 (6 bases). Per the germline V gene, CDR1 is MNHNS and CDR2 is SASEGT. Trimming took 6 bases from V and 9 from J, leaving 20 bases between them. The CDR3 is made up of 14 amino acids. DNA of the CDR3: TGTGCCAGCAGCTACCGAGAAACAGGGTTTAAAGCTTTCTTT. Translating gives CASSYRETGFKAFF.

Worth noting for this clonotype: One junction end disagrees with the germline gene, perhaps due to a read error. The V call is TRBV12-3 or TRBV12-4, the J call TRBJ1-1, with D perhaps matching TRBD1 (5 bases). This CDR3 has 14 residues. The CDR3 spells CASIKTAMNTEASF. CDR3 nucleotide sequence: TGTGCCAGCATTAAGACAGCCATGAACACTGAAGCTTCCTTT.